The 13 T cell receptor beta chains presented below share a single source sample, sequenced in a study of T cell clones after liver transplantation. Their target antigens are unknown. Proliferating CFSE-low MLR cells were sequenced to define alloreactive TCRbeta sequences. Clones were sequenced by immunoSEQ multiplex PCR, and TCRdb holds only the in-frame ones, with some missing. The repertoire holds thousands of clones, with 30% to 40% as singletons. The sample taken for sequencing was CD4+ T cells from cultured PBMCs. All receptors derive from a human patient who received a liver transplant. The graft donor may have contributed some T cells.

V is TRBV11-3 and J is TRBJ1-2; a weak D match, TRBD1 (6 bases). CDR1 and CDR2 from the germline V gene are SGHNT and YENEEA. This CDR3 comprises 15 residues. Between the trimmed V and J ends, which lost 1 base and 5 bases, there was a span of 14 bases. CDR3 sequence (DNA): TGTGCCAGCAGCTTAGTACAGGGCGGAGGATATGGCTACACCTTC. This gives the protein CASSLVQGGGYGYTF.

This rearrangement joins TRBV4-2 to TRBJ1-6; D gene unclear. The germline V and J ends were trimmed by 1 base and 10 bases, with 17 bases remaining between them. Germline V gene sequence: CDR1 LGHNA, CDR2 YNFKEQ. CDR3 length: 16 residues. CDR3 loop: CASSQVGHNVGSPLHF. CDR3 sequence (DNA): TGTGCCAGCAGCCAAGTGGGTCATAATGTAGGGTCACCCCTCCACTTT.

V usage is TRBV7-8 and J usage is TRBJ2-7; 10 bases are shared with TRBD2. With 5 bases clipped from V and 2 bases from J, the junction kept 15 bases outside the gene matches. The germline V gene encodes CDR1 SGHVS and CDR2 FQNEAQ. The CDR3 is made up of 18 amino acids. The CDR3 region has the DNA TGTGCCAGCAGCCCCCGGGCTAGCGGGAGAAAAACCCCCTACGAGCAGTACGTC. Amino acid sequence: CASSPRASGRKTPYEQYV.

This clone was found a few times. The J gene is TRBJ2-2, the V gene TRBV6-5, with 10 positions matching TRBD2. The CDR3 loop spans 15 amino acids. Germline CDR1 is MNHEY and CDR2 is SVGAGI. Trimming at V came to 6 bases and at J to 4 bases, leaving 5 bases not matched to a gene. CDR3 nucleotide sequence: TGTGCCAGCAGAGCGGGGGGGCCAATCACCGGGGAGCTGTTTTTT. Translated, it gives CASRAGGPITGELFF.

This clone was counted a few times. The chain couples TRBV9 to TRBJ2-1; TRBD2 agrees at 8 bases. The trim removed 0 bases at V and 3 bases at J, leaving 2 bases unmatched. The CDR3 spans 15 residues. Germline loops: CDR1 SGDLS, CDR2 YYNGEE. CDR3 in amino acids: CASSVGGTSYNEQFF. As DNA, the CDR3 is TGTGCCAGCAGCGTAGGGGGGACTAGCTACAATGAGCAGTTCTTC.

The rearrangement joins TRBV10-1 to TRBJ2-1; the match to TRBD2 covers 8 bases. This CDR3 is 14 amino acids long. With 3 bases clipped from V and 8 bases from J, the junction kept 6 bases outside the gene matches. CDR1 and CDR2 from the germline V gene are WNHNN and SYGVQD (reference sequence). The CDR3 DNA follows: TGCGCCAGCAGTGAATTCTTGGGACTAGATGAGCAGTTCTTC. Protein sequence: CASSEFLGLDEQFF.

This clone was recorded a few times. This chain uses TRBV6-6 with TRBJ1-6; D gene unclear. Per the germline V gene, CDR1 is MNHNY and CDR2 is SVGAGI (reference sequence). V gave up 2 bases and J gave up 11 bases, with 7 bases separating them. CDR3 length: 12 amino acids. CDR3 DNA: TGTGCCAGCAGTTACAAGTTCGCACCCCTCCACTTT. Residues: CASSYKFAPLHF.

As regards this clone: One end of the junction is discordant with germline, which a read error may explain. V gene TRBV7-2 combines with J gene TRBJ1-2; a weak D match, TRBD1 (6 bases). The germline V gene has CDR1 SGHTA and CDR2 FQGNSA. The CDR3 extends over 12 amino acids. The CDR3 loop is CASSLDSGDRHF. The CDR3 region has the DNA TGTGCCAGCAGCTTAGATAGTGGCGACAGGCACTTC.

The sample holds a few counts of this clone. V gene TRBV6-1 combines with J gene TRBJ1-4, with TRBD1 as a possible D gene (6 bases). Trimming left V 2 bases short and J 7 bases short, with 14 bases between. Germline V gene lookup returns CDR1 MNHNS and CDR2 SASEGT. The CDR3 is 15 residues long. The DNA for the CDR3 is TGTGCCAGCAGTGAACGAAGGGGGTGGGTTGAAAAACTGTTTTTT. It codes for CASSERRGWVEKLFF.

This clone was counted only a few times. With a far larger clone one base away, a read error is the likely cause. Other DNA sequences in this sample translate to the same CDR3. The chain's CDR3 is CASSLISGGAGETQYF. The CDR3 bases are TGTGCCAGCAGCTTAATTAGCGGGGGGGCGGGTGAGACCCAGTACTTC. V gene TRBV7-6 combines with J gene TRBJ2-5, with 11 bases that match TRBD2. J gave up 5 bases and V 2 bases, and 7 bases lay outside the gene matches. Germline V gives CDR1 SGHVS, CDR2 FNYEAQ. This CDR3 has 16 residues.

The CDR3 DNA follows: TGTGCCAGTATGGGGGCAAGAGCGGGAGGTTTGCCCGGGGAGCTGTTTTTT. Its protein product is CASMGARAGGLPGELFF. The V and J genes are TRBV19 and TRBJ2-2; 9 positions agree with TRBD2. The germline CDR1 and CDR2 sequences are LNHDA and SQIVND (reference sequence). V trimming: 7 bases; J trimming: 6 bases; junction bases outside the gene matches: 15. The CDR3 runs 17 residues.

The rearrangement links TRBV18 to TRBJ2-2; unclear D gene. CDR1 is KGHSH, CDR2 LQKENI, per germline. With 2 bases removed from V and 3 bases from J, the gap between germline ends came to 7 bases. The CDR3 totals 14 residues. This CDR3 reads CASSPVGDTGELFF. In nucleotides, the CDR3 is TGTGCCAGCTCACCAGTGGGCGACACCGGGGAGCTGTTTTTT.

This clone appeared a single time. The chain is built from TRBV6-5 and TRBJ1-6, with 9 bases lining up with TRBD1. Trimming cost V 6 bases and J 10 bases; bases outside gene matches: 7. CDR1 MNHEY and CDR2 SVGAGI come from the germline V gene. The CDR3 loop spans 14 amino acids. In DNA, the CDR3 is TGTGCCAGCAGAGCCGGGACAGGGTTGTCACCCCTCCACTTT. Translating gives CASRAGTGLSPLHF.